Listed below are T cell receptor beta chains from one sample, sequenced in a study of blood T cell repertoires in COVID-19. Measured with immunoSEQ multiplex PCR; TCRdb has only the in-frame clones, and not every one. The sample consists of roughly 220,000 clones, over 75% of them appearing once. The source material was PBMCs or T cells enriched from blood (not recorded which). The source of these receptors is a woman aged 18-29 years in a cohort exposed to, infected with or recovered from COVID-19 (not recorded which). CDR3s include the opening cysteine and the closing phenylalanine or tryptophan. A D gene is named only where the DNA matches it firmly. Clone size is stated in some rows and not others, as once, few, many or a class when expanded.

cdr3_length clone_size j_call d_call v_call cdr3_aa cdr3_nt
15 - TRBJ1-2 TRBD1 TRBV18 CASSPPGQGDYGYTF TGTGCCAGCTCACCACCGGGACAGGGCGACTATGGCTACACCTTC
14 - TRBJ2-1 - TRBV3-1/TRBV3-2 CASSQVSQGNEQFF TGTGCCAGCAGCCAAGTGTCGCAGGGCAATGAGCAGTTCTTC
16 few TRBJ2-2 - TRBV4-2 CASSPRQAWNTGELFF TGTGCCAGCAGCCCACGGCAGGCTTGGAACACCGGGGAGCTGTTTTTT
13 - TRBJ2-7 - TRBV11-3 CASSGDSLYEQYF TGTGCCAGCAGCGGTGACAGCCTCTACGAGCAGTACTTC
14 - TRBJ1-5 - TRBV12-5 CASGLWGGGQPQHF TGTGCTAGTGGTTTGTGGGGGGGTGGTCAGCCCCAGCATTTT
13 - TRBJ1-1 - TRBV6-5 CASTDWHNTEAFF TGTGCCAGCACCGACTGGCATAACACTGAAGCTTTCTTT
13 once TRBJ2-4 - TRBV6-5 CASAENRENIQYF TGTGCCAGCGCCGAAAACAGGGAAAACATTCAGTACTTC
13 - TRBJ1-1 - TRBV10-2 CASLDSLNTEAFF TGCGCCAGCCTAGACAGTTTGAACACTGAAGCTTTCTTT
15 - TRBJ2-1 TRBD2 TRBV7-2 CASSSGLAGRGEQFF TGTGCCAGCAGCTCGGGACTAGCGGGGAGGGGTGAGCAGTTCTTC
14 - TRBJ1-1 - TRBV19 CASSITGKNTEAFF TGTGCCAGTAGTATTACGGGGAAGAACACTGAAGCTTTCTTT
17 - TRBJ2-7 TRBD1 TRBV11-2 CASSLAVGQGGSYEQYF TGTGCCAGCAGCTTAGCGGTAGGACAGGGGGGGTCCTACGAGCAGTACTTC